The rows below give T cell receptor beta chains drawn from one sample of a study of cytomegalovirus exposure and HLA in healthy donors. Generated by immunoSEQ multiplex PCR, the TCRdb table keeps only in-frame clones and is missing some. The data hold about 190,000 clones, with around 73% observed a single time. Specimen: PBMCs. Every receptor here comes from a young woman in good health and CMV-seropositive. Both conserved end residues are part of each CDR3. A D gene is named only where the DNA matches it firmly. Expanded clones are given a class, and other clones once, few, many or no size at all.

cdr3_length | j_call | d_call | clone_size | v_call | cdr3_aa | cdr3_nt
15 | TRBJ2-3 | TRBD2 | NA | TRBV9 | CASSVAGGTTDTQYF | TGTGCCAGCAGCGTAGCGGGAGGAACCACAGATACGCAGTATTTT
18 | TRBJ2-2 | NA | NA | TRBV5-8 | CASSFFRRTGGIAGELFF | TGTGCCAGCAGCTTTTTCCGTAGGACTGGTGGAATTGCCGGGGAGCTGTTTTTT
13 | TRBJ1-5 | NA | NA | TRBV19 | CASSNPVGQPQHF | TGTGCCAGTAGTAACCCGGTGGGCCAGCCCCAGCATTTT
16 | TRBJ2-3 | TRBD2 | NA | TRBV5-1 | CASSLNGREGTDTQYF | TGCGCCAGCAGCTTGAACGGGAGGGAAGGGACAGATACGCAGTATTTT
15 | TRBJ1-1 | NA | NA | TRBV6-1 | CASSLVSRGTTEAFF | TGTGCCAGCAGTTTAGTAAGCAGGGGAACCACTGAAGCTTTCTTT
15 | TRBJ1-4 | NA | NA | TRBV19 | CASSIDLRFNEKLFF | TGTGCCAGTAGTATAGATCTCAGATTTAATGAAAAACTGTTTTTT
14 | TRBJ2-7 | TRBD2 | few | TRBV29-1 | CSVGSSGRPGEQYF | TGCAGCGTTGGGTCAAGCGGGAGGCCGGGTGAGCAGTACTTC
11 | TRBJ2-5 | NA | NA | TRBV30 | CAWAARETQYF | TGTGCCTGGGCTGCGCGGGAGACCCAGTACTTC
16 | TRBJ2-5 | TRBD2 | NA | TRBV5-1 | CASSLAGVGFQETQYF | TGCGCCAGCAGTTTAGCGGGAGTGGGCTTCCAAGAGACCCAGTACTTC
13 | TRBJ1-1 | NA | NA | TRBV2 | CASSVQGNTEAFF | TGTGCCAGCAGTGTGCAGGGGAACACTGAAGCTTTCTTT
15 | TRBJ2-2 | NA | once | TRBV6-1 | CASSGIRGNTGELFF | TGTGCCAGCAGTGGAATACGGGGGAACACCGGGGAGCTGTTTTTT
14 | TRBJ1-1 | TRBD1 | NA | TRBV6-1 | CASSEDRGNTEAFF | TGTGCCAGCAGTGAAGACAGGGGGAACACTGAAGCTTTCTTT
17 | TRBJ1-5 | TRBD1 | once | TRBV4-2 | CASSQDPATGRNQPQHF | TGTGCCAGCAGCCAAGATCCCGCGACAGGGCGCAATCAGCCCCAGCATTTT
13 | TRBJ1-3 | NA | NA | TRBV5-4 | CASSSTGGNTIYF | TGTGCCAGCAGCAGCACAGGTGGGAACACCATATATTTT
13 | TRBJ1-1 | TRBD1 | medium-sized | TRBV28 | CASSFWTGFEAFF | TGTGCCAGCAGTTTCTGGACAGGCTTTGAAGCTTTCTTT
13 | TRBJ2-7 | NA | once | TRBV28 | CASGKAGMYEQYF | TGTGCCAGCGGGAAGGCGGGGATGTACGAGCAGTACTTC
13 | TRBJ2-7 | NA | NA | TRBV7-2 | CASTTRGSYEQYF | TGTGCCAGCACCACACGGGGGAGCTACGAGCAGTACTTC
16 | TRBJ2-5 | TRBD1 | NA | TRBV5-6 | CASNNARTGSLGAQYF | TGTGCCAGCAACAATGCACGGACAGGGAGTTTGGGAGCCCAGTACTTC
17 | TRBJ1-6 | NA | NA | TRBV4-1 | CASSQDRKGVGNSPLHF | TGCGCCAGCAGCCAGGACCGGAAGGGGGTCGGAAATTCACCCCTCCACTTT
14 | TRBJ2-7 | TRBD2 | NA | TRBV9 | CASSPGLAGNEQYF | TGTGCCAGCAGCCCCGGACTAGCGGGGAACGAGCAGTACTTC
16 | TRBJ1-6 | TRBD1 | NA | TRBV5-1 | CASSLAPTGSSSPLHF | TGCGCCAGCAGCTTGGCCCCGACAGGGTCGAGTTCACCCCTCCACTTT
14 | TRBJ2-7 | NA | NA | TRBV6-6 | CASRSSGNSYEQYF | TGTGCCAGCAGGAGTAGCGGTAACTCCTACGAGCAGTACTTC
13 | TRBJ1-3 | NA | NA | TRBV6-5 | CASTWPGGNTIYF | TGTGCCAGCACCTGGCCAGGGGGAAACACCATATATTTT
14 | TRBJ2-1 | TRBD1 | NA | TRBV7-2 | CASSLARTGGEQFF | TGTGCCAGCAGCTTAGCTCGGACAGGGGGTGAGCAGTTCTTC
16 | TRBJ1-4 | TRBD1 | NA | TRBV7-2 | CASSKEDRATNEKLFF | TGTGCCAGCAGCAAGGAGGACAGGGCAACTAATGAAAAACTGTTTTTT
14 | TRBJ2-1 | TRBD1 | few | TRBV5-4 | CASSPQGAYNEQFF | TGTGCCAGCAGCCCCCAGGGGGCCTACAATGAGCAGTTCTTC
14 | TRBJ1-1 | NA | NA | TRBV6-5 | CASSRGRSNTEAFF | TGTGCCAGCAGCAGGGGACGGTCGAACACTGAAGCTTTCTTT
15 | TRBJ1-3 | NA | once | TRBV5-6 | CASSPPAGAGNTIYF | TGTGCCAGCAGCCCGCCCGCAGGGGCTGGAAACACCATATATTTT
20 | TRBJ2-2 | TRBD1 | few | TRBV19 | CASSIAGTAFPHPNTGELFF | TGTGCCAGTAGTATAGCGGGGACAGCATTTCCCCACCCGAACACCGGGGAGCTGTTTTTT
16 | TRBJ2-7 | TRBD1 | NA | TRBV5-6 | CASSQNPGQVIYEQYF | TGTGCCAGCAGCCAGAACCCGGGACAGGTGATCTACGAGCAGTACTTC
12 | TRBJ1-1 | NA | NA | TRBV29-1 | CSVGAGKTEAFF | TGCAGCGTTGGTGCAGGGAAGACTGAAGCTTTCTTT
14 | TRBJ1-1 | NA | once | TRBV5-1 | CASSLTAGKTEAFF | TGCGCCAGCAGCTTAACCGCCGGGAAAACTGAAGCTTTCTTT
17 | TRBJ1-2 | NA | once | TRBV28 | CASTPSYRVGTSYGYTF | TGTGCCAGCACTCCAAGCTACAGGGTAGGGACCTCTTATGGCTACACCTTC
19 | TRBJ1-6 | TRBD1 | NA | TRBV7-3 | CASSLPPGQGGLGNSPLHF | TGTGCCAGCAGCCTACCCCCGGGACAGGGGGGATTGGGCAATTCACCCCTCCACTTT
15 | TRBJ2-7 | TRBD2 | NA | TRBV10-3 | CAISDWTSGSYEQYF | TGTGCCATCAGTGATTGGACTAGCGGCTCCTACGAGCAGTACTTC
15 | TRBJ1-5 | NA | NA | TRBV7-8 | CASSLDRGPVGPQHF | TGTGCCAGCAGCTTAGATAGAGGCCCGGTGGGGCCCCAGCATTTT
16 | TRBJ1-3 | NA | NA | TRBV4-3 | CASSQDPRTASHTIYF | TGCGCCAGCAGCCAAGATCCCCGGACTGCCTCGCACACCATATATTTT